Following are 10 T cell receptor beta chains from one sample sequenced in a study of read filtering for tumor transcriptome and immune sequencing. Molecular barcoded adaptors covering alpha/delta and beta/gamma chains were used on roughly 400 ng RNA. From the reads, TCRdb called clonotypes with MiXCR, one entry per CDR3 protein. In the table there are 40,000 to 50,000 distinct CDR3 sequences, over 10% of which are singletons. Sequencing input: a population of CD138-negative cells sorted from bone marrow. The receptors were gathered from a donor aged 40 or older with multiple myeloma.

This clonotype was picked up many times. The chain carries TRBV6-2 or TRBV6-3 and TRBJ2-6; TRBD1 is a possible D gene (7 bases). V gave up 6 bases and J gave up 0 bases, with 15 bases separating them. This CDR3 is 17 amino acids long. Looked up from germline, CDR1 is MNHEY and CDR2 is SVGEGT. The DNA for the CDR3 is TGTGCCAGCAGGGGGGGACAGCCAAGCTCTGGGGCCAACGTCCTGACTTTC. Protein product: CASRGGQPSSGANVLTF.

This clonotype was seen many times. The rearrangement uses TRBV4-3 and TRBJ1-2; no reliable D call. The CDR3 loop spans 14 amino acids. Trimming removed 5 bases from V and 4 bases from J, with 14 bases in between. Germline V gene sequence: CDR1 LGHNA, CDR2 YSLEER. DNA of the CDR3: TGCGCCAGCAGCGAGTACGTAGGAGGCTATGGCTACACCTTC. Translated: CASSEYVGGYGYTF.

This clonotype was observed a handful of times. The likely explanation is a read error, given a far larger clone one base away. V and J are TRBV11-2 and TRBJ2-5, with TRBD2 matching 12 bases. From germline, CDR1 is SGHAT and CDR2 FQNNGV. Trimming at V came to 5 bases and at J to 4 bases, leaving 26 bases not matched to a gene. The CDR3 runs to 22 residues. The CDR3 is CASSLLSALGLAGDNFRETQYF. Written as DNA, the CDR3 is TGTGCCAGCAGCCTACTCTCCGCTTTGGGACTAGCGGGTGATAATTTCCGAGAGACCCAGTACTTC.

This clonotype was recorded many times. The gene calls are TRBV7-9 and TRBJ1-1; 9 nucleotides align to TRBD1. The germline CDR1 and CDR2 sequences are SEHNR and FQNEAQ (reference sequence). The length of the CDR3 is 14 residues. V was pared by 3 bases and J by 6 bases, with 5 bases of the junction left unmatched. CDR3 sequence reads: CASSLGQGFPEAFF. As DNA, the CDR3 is TGTGCCAGCAGCTTGGGACAGGGATTCCCTGAAGCTTTCTTT.

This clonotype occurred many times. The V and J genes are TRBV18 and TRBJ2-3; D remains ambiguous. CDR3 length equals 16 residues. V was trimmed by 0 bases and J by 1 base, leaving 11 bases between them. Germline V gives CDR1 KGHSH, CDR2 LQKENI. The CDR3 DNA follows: TGTGCCAGCTCACCACCCAGCAAAGGCGGCACAGATACGCAGTATTTT. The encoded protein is CASSPPSKGGTDTQYF.

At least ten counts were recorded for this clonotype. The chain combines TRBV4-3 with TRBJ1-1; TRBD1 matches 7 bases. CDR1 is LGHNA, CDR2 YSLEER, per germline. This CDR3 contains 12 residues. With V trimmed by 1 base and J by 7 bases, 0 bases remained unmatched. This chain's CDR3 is CASSQGQGEAFF. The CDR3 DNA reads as TGCGCCAGCAGCCAAGGACAGGGTGAAGCTTTCTTT.

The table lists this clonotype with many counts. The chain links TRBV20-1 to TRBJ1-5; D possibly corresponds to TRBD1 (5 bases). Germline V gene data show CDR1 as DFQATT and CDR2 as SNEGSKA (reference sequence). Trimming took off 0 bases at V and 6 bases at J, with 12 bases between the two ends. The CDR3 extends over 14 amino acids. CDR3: CSARDTGGGQPQHF. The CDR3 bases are TGCAGTGCTAGAGATACAGGTGGTGGTCAGCCCCAGCATTTT.

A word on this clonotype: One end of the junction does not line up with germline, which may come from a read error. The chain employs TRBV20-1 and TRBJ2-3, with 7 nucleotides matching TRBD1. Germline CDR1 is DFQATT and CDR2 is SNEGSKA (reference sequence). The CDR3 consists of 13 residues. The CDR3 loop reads CSAELVGTDTQYF. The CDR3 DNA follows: TGCAGTGCTGAACTAGTGGGGACAGACACGCAGTATTTT.

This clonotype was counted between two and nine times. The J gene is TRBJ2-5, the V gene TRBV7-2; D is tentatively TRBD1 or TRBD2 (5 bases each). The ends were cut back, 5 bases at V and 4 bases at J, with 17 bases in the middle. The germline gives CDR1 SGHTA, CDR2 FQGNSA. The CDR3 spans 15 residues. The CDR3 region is CASSHKRGFGETQYF. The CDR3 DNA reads TGTGCCAGCAGCCACAAACGGGGCTTCGGAGAGACCCAGTACTTC.

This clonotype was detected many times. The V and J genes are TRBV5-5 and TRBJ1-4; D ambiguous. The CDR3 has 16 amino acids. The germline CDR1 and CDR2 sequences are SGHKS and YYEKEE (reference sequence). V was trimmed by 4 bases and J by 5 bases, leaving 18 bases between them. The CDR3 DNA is TGTGCCAGCAGCCCCGGATGGGGTTCGGAGAATGAAAAACTGTTTTTT. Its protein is CASSPGWGSENEKLFF.